This TCR beta chain came from a study of T cell responses to AZD1222 COVID-19 vaccine. Turning to the study itself: The analysis combined second doses at about 4 or about 12 weeks. Findings and caveats of the study: Spike-specific TCR breadth and depth went up after people got two AZD1222 doses. Possibly, clonal diversity was underestimated; donors were largely white British and included more females.

Germline loops: CDR1 SGHNT, CDR2 YYREEE (reference sequence). V lost 0 bases to trimming and J lost 2 bases, with 7 bases between them. This CDR3 spans 14 amino acids. Using immunoSEQ multiplex PCR, the repertoire was profiled, and TCRdb retains in-frame clones only, with some absent. The sample includes approximately 68,000 clones, roughly 84% seen only once; the top ten take under 30%. In its sample, this clone was seen a few times. No antigen is known for it. The source of this sequence is an adult in good health. This chain links TRBV5-4 with TRBJ2-3, with D perhaps given as TRBD1 or TRBD2 (5 bases each). The sample here was peripheral blood, taken on day 0 of AZD1222 vaccination. CDR3 DNA: TGTGCCAGCAGCTTGGGAGGGGTCACAGATACGCAGTATTTT. Translated: CASSLGGVTDTQYF.